The T cell receptor beta chain under discussion was sequenced for a study of T cells in Graves' hyperthyroidism and ophthalmopathy. Study-wide points: A 13 V-J signature model discriminated ophthalmopathy versus stable hyperthyroidism.

The source material, RNA transcripts, was used to amplify TCR beta CDR3 regions. Using the HTBI primer set, a first-round RT-PCR was run on the TCR CDR3. TCRdb re-analysed the multiplex PCR reads in MiXCR, keeping a single row per CDR3 protein. The sample yields roughly 500,000 distinct CDR3 sequences, roughly 23% seen once. The CDR3 has 15 residues. Germline-derived CDR1 and CDR2 are SGHAT and FQNNGV. Trimming took 1 base from V and 1 from J; bases not matched to a gene: 2. This clonotype was recorded at least ten times. Its antigen is undetermined. Uncontrolled infection, other autoimmune disease, pregnancy or lactation barred patients from enrollment. Diagnosing involved the use of clinical symptoms, serum thyroxine and TRAb, thyroid ultrasound and orbital computed tomography.

The sequenced material came from blood. The chain links TRBV11-2 to TRBJ2-7, with 9 bases that match TRBD1. The clonotype originates from a woman in her seventies with Graves' ophthalmopathy. The chain's CDR3 is CASSLGQGESYEQYF. In DNA, the CDR3 is TGTGCCAGCAGCTTAGGACAGGGGGAATCCTACGAGCAGTACTTC.